This T cell receptor (beta chain) emerged from a study of blood T cell repertoires in COVID-19. Study in general: Samples representing acute and convalescent COVID-19 were sourced from the United States, Italy and Spain. T cells, B-cell-depleted T cells, or PBMCs provided the cDNA or gDNA that served as material.

In the authors' workflow: Reference gene primer amplification yielded estimated nucleated cell counts. The repertoire was sequenced with immunoSEQ multiplex PCR; TCRdb's copy has only in-frame clones and lacks some. D and trimming were read from the DNA, whereas the V and J calls and clone size are those reported in that table. Among about 49,000 clones listed, roughly 89% were seen once. This clone was counted between two and nine times. V dropped 4 bases and J dropped 5; count of bases not matched to a gene: 2. The germline V gene encodes CDR1 SNHLY and CDR2 FYNNEI. This CDR3 comprises 13 residues. The V call is TRBV2, the J call TRBJ1-5, with 7 bases aligning to TRBD1. The source of this sequence is a man aged 50 to 60 with acute or convalescent COVID-19. Sequenced input: peripheral blood. The chain's CDR3 is CASSGTGYQPQHF. CDR3 DNA: TGTGCCAGCAGTGGGACAGGCTATCAGCCCCAGCATTTT.